This entry features one T cell receptor beta chain sequence. The investigators amplified TCR beta CDR3 regions from RNA transcripts. During a first-round RT-PCR of the TCR CDR3, the HTBI primer set was used. Each CDR3 protein is one row after TCRdb ran MiXCR on the multiplex PCR reads. Of approximately 330,000 distinct CDR3 sequences in the sample, approximately 18% were seen once. This record belongs to a study of T cells in Graves' hyperthyroidism and ophthalmopathy. Study context: Sampling of peripheral blood happened at initial diagnosis, prior to any treatment.

Patients aged 18 to 65 had newly diagnosed hyperthyroidism that had lasted under 2 months. Trimming shortened V by 5 bases and J by 7 bases, and 21 bases separated the two germline ends. This CDR3 comprises 16 residues. CDR1 is PRHDT and CDR2 is FYEKMQ in the germline V gene (reference sequence). The sequencing sample was made of blood. The rearrangement uses TRBV13 and TRBJ2-1; D perhaps matches TRBD2 (5 bases). The sequence came from a woman aged 45-65 years with Graves' hyperthyroidism. The CDR3 DNA reads TGTGCCAGCAGCATGAGACCGGGCCCGGAGGTGAATGAGCAGTTCTTC. It is translated as CASSMRPGPEVNEQFF.